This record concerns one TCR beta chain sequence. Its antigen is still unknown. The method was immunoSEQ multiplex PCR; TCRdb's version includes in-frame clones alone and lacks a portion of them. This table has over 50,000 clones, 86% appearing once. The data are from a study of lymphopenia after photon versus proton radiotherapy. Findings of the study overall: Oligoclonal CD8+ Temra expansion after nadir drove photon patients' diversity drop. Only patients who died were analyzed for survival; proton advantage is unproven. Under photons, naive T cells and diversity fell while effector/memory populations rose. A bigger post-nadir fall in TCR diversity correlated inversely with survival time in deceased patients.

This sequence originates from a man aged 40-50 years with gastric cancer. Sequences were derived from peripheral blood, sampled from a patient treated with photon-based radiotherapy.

This chain's CDR3 is CASSPGTVNSNQPQHF. As DNA, the CDR3 is TGTGCCAGCAGCCCAGGGACAGTAAATAGCAATCAGCCCCAGCATTTT. V is TRBV27 and J is TRBJ1-5; 7 nucleotides align to TRBD1. Germline CDR1 MNHEY, CDR2 SMNVEV (reference sequence). V shed 6 bases, J shed 0 bases, and the junction held 8 bases outside the gene matches. The CDR3 is 16 amino acids.